The clone carrying this TCR beta chain appeared once. This entry comes from a study of technical replicates of blood from a few donors. Profiling relied on immunoSEQ multiplex PCR, and the TCRdb table lists in-frame clones only, not all of them. This table has around 73,000 clones, 90% appearing once. Sequencing was carried out using PBMCs. This clonotype originated in a human donor in good health. Some clones in this sample may be carry-over from other donors' samples.

In DNA, the CDR3 is TGTGCCTGGAGTGTACGAGGGATTGATCAGCCCCAGCATTTT. It is translated as CAWSVRGIDQPQHF. The chain has TRBV30 and TRBJ1-5, with no clear D. This CDR3 region has 14 residues. The germline V gene has CDR1 GTSNPN and CDR2 SVGIG (reference sequence). Trimming cost V 0 bases and J 5 bases, with 11 bases left between them.